The T cell receptor beta chain under discussion was sequenced for a study of T cell responses to AZD1222 COVID-19 vaccine. Study-wide findings and caveats: Spike was spanned by vaccine-associated CD4 TCRs, with dominance at 160-218 and 743-854. Among the donors, most were white British and more were female, and clonal diversity was possibly underestimated. Researchers took repertoire samples only after the peak T cell response had come.

This CDR3 spans 14 amino acids. In germline, CDR1 is SQVTM, CDR2 ANQGSEA. Trimming left V 6 bases short and J 4 bases short, with 15 bases between. TCRdb keeps only in-frame clones here, not all; method: immunoSEQ multiplex PCR. The sample carries 65,000 to 90,000 clones, 89% recorded once. Turning to this clone: The antigen is unknown.

The specimen was peripheral blood, collected 28 days after the second AZD1222 dose. The rearrangement joins TRBV29-1 to TRBJ2-2, with D unclear. The clonotype originates from an adult who received the AZD1222 COVID-19 vaccine. The CDR3 loop is CSVYLGSSTGELFF. The CDR3 DNA sequence: TGCAGCGTATACTTGGGTTCGTCCACCGGGGAGCTGTTTTTT.